Each of the 23 T cell receptor beta chains below was sequenced from the same sample in a study of T cells in localized non-small cell lung cancer. The table came from immunoSEQ multiplex PCR; TCRdb's copy has only in-frame clones and leaves some out. The sample carries 45,000 to 65,000 clones, about 90% recorded once. This specimen was peripheral blood, taken before any cancer treatment. The receptor set was obtained from a man between 40 and 70 years old with stage I squamous cell lung carcinoma.

The DNA for the CDR3 is TGTGCCAGCAGCTTGGGGGGGTTTTCGTATGGCTACACCTTC. The encoded protein is CASSLGGFSYGYTF. The chain uses TRBV7-6 and TRBJ1-2; TRBD1 is a possible D gene (5 bases). Trimming left V 3 bases short and J 5 bases short, with 13 bases between. The CDR3 length is 14 residues. CDR1 is SGHVS, CDR2 FNYEAQ, per germline.

The CDR3 region has the DNA TGTGCCAGCGTGGGACAGGGGATGAACACTGAAGCTTTCTTT. It encodes CASVGQGMNTEAFF. The V and J genes are TRBV7-9 and TRBJ1-1; 10 bases fit TRBD1. The CDR3 spans 14 residues. CDR1 is SEHNR and CDR2 is FQNEAQ in the germline V gene (reference sequence). Trimming at V came to 8 bases and at J to 0 bases, leaving 3 bases not matched to a gene.

This chain connects TRBV18 to TRBJ2-3; D remains ambiguous. The V gene's germline CDR1 is KGHSH and CDR2 LQKENI. The CDR3 length is 12 residues. V gave up 3 bases and J gave up 3 bases, with 4 bases separating them. The CDR3 region is CASSPGTDTQYF. The CDR3 bases are TGTGCCAGCTCACCGGGGACAGATACGCAGTATTTT. Full variable domain (remainder filled in from reference TRBV18 and TRBJ2-3): NAGVMQNPRHLVRRRGQEARLRCSPMKGHSHVYWYRQLPEEGLKFMVYLQKENIIDESGMPKERFSAEFPKEGPSILRIQQVVRGDSAAYFCASSPGTDTQYFGPGTRLTVL.

This chain joins TRBV27 and TRBJ2-6, with D perhaps TRBD2 (6 bases). This CDR3 region has 17 residues. Trimming left V 0 bases short and J 2 bases short, with 11 bases between. Germline CDR1 reads MNHEY; CDR2 reads SMNVEV (reference sequence). CDR3 nucleotides: TGTGCCAGCAGTTTATCGAATAGGAGGGCTGGGGCCAACGTCCTGACTTTC. It translates to CASSLSNRRAGANVLTF.

This clone ranks as medium-sized. This chain connects TRBV19 to TRBJ2-1; maybe TRBD2 (6 bases). Deletions cut 5 bases from V and 4 bases from J, with 12 bases between. CDR3 length: 14 amino acids. Germline lookup yields CDR1 LNHDA and CDR2 SQIVND (reference sequence). DNA of the CDR3: TGTGCCAGTAGTCTGTGGGACTTATACAATGAGCAGTTCTTC. The encoded protein is CASSLWDLYNEQFF.

V is TRBV7-3 and J is TRBJ2-3, with TRBD2 identical over 8 bases. With 5 bases clipped from V and 0 bases from J, the junction kept 7 bases outside the gene matches. The CDR3 covers 16 residues. Per germline, CDR1 SGHTA and CDR2 FQGTGA. The CDR3, as DNA: TGTGCCAGCAGCCCGGGGGGGCGCCTAAGCACAGATACGCAGTATTTT. This translates into CASSPGGRLSTDTQYF.

V is TRBV5-1 and J is TRBJ2-7; D is ambiguous. There are 11 residues in the CDR3. V dropped 5 bases and J dropped 4 bases, with 7 bases sitting between them. The germline CDR1 and CDR2 sequences are SGHRS and YFSETQ. The CDR3 is CASREGYEQYF. The CDR3 DNA reads as TGCGCCAGCAGGGAAGGTTACGAGCAGTACTTC.

The V call is TRBV9, the J call TRBJ2-3; no clear D gene. Germline CDR1 SGDLS, CDR2 YYNGEE. V dropped 0 bases and J dropped 2 bases, with 10 bases sitting between them. The CDR3 sequence is 15 residues long. CDR3 protein: CASSVGPDPTDTQYF. The DNA of the CDR3 is TGTGCCAGCAGCGTAGGTCCCGATCCCACAGATACGCAGTATTTT.

The CDR3 DNA follows: TGTGCCAGCAGCGTGGGACAGGGGTTGGTGGAGACCCAGTACTTC. Translation gives CASSVGQGLVETQYF. The chain joins TRBV9 to TRBJ2-5, with TRBD1 matching over 10 bases. Germline V gene sequence: CDR1 SGDLS, CDR2 YYNGEE. This CDR3 is built from 15 residues. V trimming: 2 bases; J trimming: 5 bases; junction bases outside the gene matches: 6. Looking up the rest from reference TRBV9 and TRBJ2-5 gives the full variable domain: DSGVTQTPKHLITATGQRVTLRCSPRSGDLSVYWYQQSLDQGLQFLIQYYNGEERAKGNILERFSAQQFPDLHSELNLSSLELGDSALYFCASSVGQGLVETQYFGPGTRLLVL.

The J gene is TRBJ2-1, the V gene TRBV19, with D perhaps matching TRBD1 (5 bases). This CDR3 comprises 13 residues. Trimming removed 3 bases from V and 3 bases from J, with 6 bases in between. The germline gives CDR1 LNHDA, CDR2 SQIVND (reference sequence). The CDR3, as DNA: TGTGCCAGTAGTATGACAGACTACAATGAGCAGTTCTTC. Protein product: CASSMTDYNEQFF.

The count of this clone is one. The J gene is TRBJ2-1, the V gene TRBV7-2; D gene ambiguous. Trimming took 4 bases from V and 10 from J, leaving 11 bases between them. CDR3 length: 12 residues. Germline values: CDR1 SGHTA, CDR2 FQGNSA. CDR3 loop: CASSWVVGEQFF. The CDR3 bases are TGTGCCAGCAGCTGGGTCGTCGGGGAGCAGTTCTTC.

The table lists this clone with a few counts. This chain connects TRBV28 to TRBJ2-5; D unclear. The V end lost 5 bases, the J end lost 5 bases, and 21 bases lay between the germline ends. Germline V CDR1 and CDR2: MDHEN, SYDVKM. The CDR3 loop spans 16 amino acids. CDR3 region: CASSPRDVISLETQYF. CDR3 DNA: TGTGCCAGCAGTCCCCGTGACGTGATTAGTTTGGAGACCCAGTACTTC.

This rearrangement joins TRBV5-1 to TRBJ1-4; D possibly corresponds to TRBD1 (5 bases). CDR1 is SGHRS and CDR2 is YFSETQ in the germline V gene. V was shortened by 0 bases and J by 5 bases, with 11 bases between the two germline ends. CDR3 length: 15 amino acids. The CDR3 nucleotides are TGCGCCAGCAGCTTGGTTGGGGGAGGGAATGAAAAACTGTTTTTT. Amino acid sequence: CASSLVGGGNEKLFF.

The chain combines TRBV28 with TRBJ2-7, with D possibly called TRBD1 or TRBD2 (5 bases each). CDR3 length: 15 residues. V was shortened by 3 bases and J by 2 bases, with 14 bases between the two germline ends. Germline lookup yields CDR1 MDHEN and CDR2 SYDVKM. In DNA, the CDR3 is TGTGCCAGCAGTTTGGGGGTACTCGAAACCTACGAGCAGTACTTC. Its translation: CASSLGVLETYEQYF.

This clone was detected once. The rearrangement links TRBV5-6 to TRBJ1-2; the D is unclear. Trimming took 0 bases from V and 4 from J, leaving 10 bases between them. Germline loops: CDR1 SGHDT, CDR2 YYEEEE. This CDR3 is 14 amino acids long. CDR3 region: CASSLASFPYGYTF. DNA for the CDR3: TGTGCCAGCAGCTTGGCCTCTTTCCCCTATGGCTACACCTTC.

The genes are TRBV5-1 and TRBJ2-3, with D maybe TRBD2 (6 bases). The germline V gene has CDR1 SGHRS and CDR2 YFSETQ. The germline V and J ends were trimmed by 5 bases and 6 bases, with 10 bases remaining between them. The CDR3 runs 12 residues. This CDR3 is CASRAEGDTQYF. CDR3 nucleotides: TGCGCCAGCAGAGCGGAGGGGGATACGCAGTATTTT.

V and J are TRBV28 and TRBJ2-3, with D perhaps matching TRBD2 (5 bases). V dropped 6 bases and J dropped 6 bases, with 13 bases sitting between them. The CDR3 totals 13 residues. CDR1 is MDHEN, CDR2 SYDVKM, per germline. The CDR3 loop reads CASSSLALDTQYF. CDR3 DNA sequence: TGTGCCAGCAGCTCCCTAGCACTGGATACGCAGTATTTT.

V usage is TRBV5-1 and J usage is TRBJ1-2; D is undetermined. CDR3 size: 13 residues. Trimming took off 4 bases at V and 5 bases at J, with 12 bases between the two ends. Germline CDR1 is SGHRS and CDR2 is YFSETQ. CDR3 DNA sequence: TGCGCCAGCAGCGCGGACGGAGCTTATGGCTACACCTTC. This encodes CASSADGAYGYTF.

The chain joins TRBV19 to TRBJ1-1, with D possibly matching TRBD1 (5 bases). V gave up 4 bases and J gave up 4 bases, with 13 bases separating them. The CDR3 consists of 14 residues. CDR1 and CDR2 (germline): LNHDA, SQIVND (reference sequence). The CDR3 DNA sequence: TGTGCCAGTAGTACCAGGGCCGAAATCACTGAAGCTTTCTTT. This codes for CASSTRAEITEAFF.

The chain couples TRBV10-2 to TRBJ2-7; no clear D. Germline CDR1 and CDR2: WSHSY and SAAADI. This CDR3 has 12 amino acids. V was clipped by 6 bases and J by 2 bases, with 8 bases between them. The CDR3 sequence: CASSGTAYEQYF. The CDR3 region has the DNA TGCGCCAGCAGCGGCACAGCCTACGAGCAGTACTTC.

The chain uses TRBV27 and TRBJ2-3, with D perhaps TRBD1 (6 bases). The CDR3 is 15 residues long. The germline gives CDR1 MNHEY, CDR2 SMNVEV (reference sequence). The ends were cut back, 5 bases at V and 0 bases at J, with 12 bases in the middle. DNA for the CDR3: TGTGCCAGCAGTCTCCAGGACAGTAGCACAGATACGCAGTATTTT. The encoded protein is CASSLQDSSTDTQYF.

The chain employs TRBV5-1 and TRBJ1-1; D gene unclear. V lost 0 bases to trimming and J lost 1 base, with 7 bases between them. The CDR3 loop spans 14 amino acids. The V gene's germline CDR1 is SGHRS and CDR2 YFSETQ. The CDR3 coding sequence is TGCGCCAGCAGCTTGGCCACGGGGAACACTGAAGCTTTCTTT. As protein: CASSLATGNTEAFF.

This clone was seen only once. This rearrangement joins TRBV5-5 to TRBJ2-7; D is ambiguous. The germline V gene encodes CDR1 SGHKS and CDR2 YYEKEE (reference sequence). Between the trimmed V and J ends, which lost 0 bases and 4 bases, there was a span of 8 bases. The CDR3 loop spans 13 amino acids. In DNA, the CDR3 is TGTGCCAGCAGCTTGGAGCACCAATACGAGCAGTACTTC. This gives the protein CASSLEHQYEQYF.